The entry below describes one TCR beta chain. Its antigen is unknown. The data belong to a study of T cells after yellow fever vaccination. Study results and limitations: The appearance of a small share of clonotypes in both CD4 and CD8 compartments was observed. When the response was secondary, it was weaker but reached its peak faster, day 5 versus 15.

This CDR3 comprises 13 residues. The ends were cut back, 2 bases at V and 6 bases at J, with 11 bases in the middle. Germline lookup yields CDR1 SGHRS and CDR2 YFSETQ. TCRdb itself ran the 5' RACE reads through MiXCR, one entry per CDR3 protein. The data contain approximately 600,000 distinct CDR3 sequences, approximately 13% of them singletons. The receptor comes from a young man who received the YFV17D yellow fever vaccine. Material: PBMCs, obtained on the day of the yellow fever booster vaccination. This chain links TRBV5-1 with TRBJ1-1; the D is unclear. CDR3 protein: CASSFAGVAEAFF. CDR3 nucleotide sequence: TGCGCCAGCAGCTTCGCGGGTGTCGCTGAAGCTTTCTTT.